The rows below give T cell receptor beta chains drawn from one sample of a study of molecular identifiers for immune sequencing clone quantification. TCRdb recomputed calls from the PCR reads with MiXCR, one row per CDR3 protein. The sample records about 320,000 distinct CDR3 sequences, 20% to 25% being singletons. Sequenced material: naive CD8+ T cells from blood, with Jurkat cell RNA spiked in. These receptors were obtained from a human donor in good health. Some libraries in this study had Jurkat cell RNA spiked in. CDR3s include the opening cysteine and the closing phenylalanine or tryptophan. The order of the fields is J gene, D gene, V gene, clone size, CDR3 protein, CDR3 DNA. D genes are given only for firm matches. Only part of the rows carry a size: once, few, many, or a class if the clone is expanded.

>TRBJ2-7|TRBD2|TRBV7-2|many
CASSLWSTSGPGPPYEQYF
TGTGCCAGCAGCCTCTGGTCTACTAGCGGGCCCGGGCCCCCCTACGAGCAGTACTTC
>TRBJ1-2|-|TRBV12-3/TRBV12-4|many
CASSLLGEGQYYGYTF
TGTGCCAGCAGTTTATTGGGAGAAGGGCAGTATTATGGCTACACCTTC
>TRBJ1-2|-|TRBV4-3|many
CASSQGEGSYGYTF
TGCGCCAGCAGCCAAGGCGAGGGGAGCTATGGCTACACCTTC
>TRBJ2-1|-|TRBV6-4|many
CASSVFLLEGTFF
TGTGCCAGCAGTGTCTTTTTGTTGGAGGGGACGTTCTTC
>TRBJ1-1|-|TRBV7-9|-
CASSRGGGAFF
TGTGCCAGCAGCCGGGGGGGGGGAGCTTTCTTT
>TRBJ2-5|-|TRBV7-2|many
CASSLVQSPGETQYF
TGTGCCAGCAGCTTAGTACAAAGCCCCGGAGAGACCCAGTACTTC
>TRBJ2-6|-|TRBV3-1|-
CASSQDLYSGANVLTF
TGTGCCAGCAGCCAAGATTTATATTCTGGGGCCAACGTCCTGACTTTC
>TRBJ1-1|-|TRBV6-4|many
CASRETPNTEAFF
TGTGCCAGCAGGGAGACACCGAACACTGAAGCTTTCTTT
>TRBJ2-5|TRBD1|TRBV7-9|many
CASSLGPGQQETQYF
TGTGCCAGCAGCTTGGGGCCGGGACAGCAAGAGACCCAGTACTTC
>TRBJ2-7|-|TRBV7-9|many
CASSPSGVEQYF
TGTGCCAGCAGCCCGAGTGGGGTCGAGCAGTACTTC
>TRBJ1-6|-|TRBV2|many
CASSESPGAYNSPLHF
TGTGCCAGCAGTGAAAGTCCGGGAGCCTATAATTCACCCCTCCACTTT
>TRBJ2-3|TRBD2|TRBV9|many
CASSSETSGGLTDTQYF
TGTGCCAGCAGCTCAGAGACTAGCGGGGGGCTCACAGATACGCAGTATTTT
>TRBJ1-1|-|TRBV27|few
CASSPTRGGRTEAFF
TGTGCCAGCAGTCCAACCAGGGGTGGCCGGACTGAAGCTTTCTTT
>TRBJ2-3|-|TRBV4-3|-
CASSQDLGGPGDTQYF
TGCGCCAGCAGCCAAGATCTCGGAGGGCCGGGAGATACGCAGTATTTT
>TRBJ2-7|TRBD1|TRBV19|many
CASSMGQGFYEQYF
TGTGCCAGTAGTATGGGACAGGGATTTTACGAGCAGTACTTC
>TRBJ1-6|-|TRBV6-2/TRBV6-3|-
CASSYGSSYNSPLHF
TGTGCCAGCAGTTACGGGAGCTCCTATAATTCACCCCTCCACTTT
>TRBJ2-7|-|TRBV20-1|-
CSARDVAAGMSSYEQYF
TGCAGTGCTAGAGATGTCGCGGCGGGTATGAGCTCCTACGAGCAGTACTTC
>TRBJ2-3|-|TRBV12-3/TRBV12-4|many
CASSLDRVPTDTQYF
TGTGCCAGCAGTTTAGACCGCGTCCCAACAGATACGCAGTATTTT
>TRBJ2-3|-|TRBV7-8|many
CASSLWWSTDTQYF
TGTGCCAGCAGCTTATGGTGGAGCACAGATACGCAGTATTTT
>TRBJ2-5|TRBD2|TRBV12-3/TRBV12-4|-
CASSNLAGGGETQYF
TGTGCCAGCAGTAATCTAGCGGGGGGAGGAGAGACCCAGTACTTC
>TRBJ1-1|-|TRBV7-9|many
CASSPPRDREAFF
TGTGCCAGCAGCCCCCCCCGGGACCGTGAAGCTTTCTTT
>TRBJ1-1|-|TRBV6-6|few
CASSYGPVEAFF
TGTGCCAGCAGTTACGGTCCTGTGGAAGCTTTCTTT
>TRBJ2-1|TRBD2|TRBV11-2|many
CASRNSLAESSYNEQFF
TGTGCCAGCAGGAACTCACTAGCGGAAAGCTCCTACAATGAGCAGTTCTTC
>TRBJ2-2|-|TRBV5-1|many
CASSFSDTGELFF
TGCGCCAGCAGCTTCTCAGACACCGGGGAGCTGTTTTTT
>TRBJ2-5|TRBD1|TRBV7-6|many
CASSSSTGIAKTQYF
TGTGCCAGCAGCTCATCGACAGGGATTGCAAAGACCCAGTACTTC
>TRBJ2-7|TRBD2|TRBV12-3/TRBV12-4|many
CASSLPGLAGGPGTEQYF
TGTGCCAGCAGTTTACCGGGACTAGCGGGAGGGCCGGGGACCGAGCAGTACTTC
>TRBJ1-1|-|TRBV24-1|many
CATSERGQRAFF
TGTGCCACCAGTGAACGTGGACAGAGAGCTTTCTTT
>TRBJ2-3|-|TRBV24-1|many
CATSDPHHTDTQYF
TGTGCCACCAGTGACCCTCACCACACAGATACGCAGTATTTT
>TRBJ2-3|-|TRBV7-9|many
CASSPSGGLVDTQYF
TGTGCCAGCAGCCCTTCCGGGGGGCTGGTGGATACGCAGTATTTT
>TRBJ2-5|-|TRBV11-1|-
CASSLRRGRGIKQETQYF
TGTGCCAGCAGCTTACGCAGGGGCCGAGGTATAAAGCAAGAGACCCAGTACTTC
>TRBJ2-7|TRBD1|TRBV7-8|many
CASSHTRQGFYEQYF
TGTGCCAGCAGCCATACAAGACAGGGATTCTACGAGCAGTACTTC
>TRBJ2-1|TRBD2|TRBV29-1|few
CSVEGTSGSYNEQFF
TGCAGCGTTGAAGGGACTAGCGGTTCCTACAATGAGCAGTTCTTC
>TRBJ2-7|TRBD2|TRBV20-1|-
CSARDGRESYEQYF
TGCAGTGCTAGAGACGGGAGGGAATCCTACGAGCAGTACTTC
>TRBJ2-7|-|TRBV6-5|many
CASSYQVQGHEQYF
TGTGCCAGCAGTTATCAAGTACAGGGTCACGAGCAGTACTTC
>TRBJ1-1|-|TRBV2|many
CASTGSLNTEAFF
TGTGCCAGCACTGGGTCCCTGAACACTGAAGCTTTCTTT
>TRBJ2-5|-|TRBV27|many
CASSLTGTLFETQYF
TGTGCCAGCAGTTTAACAGGGACCCTGTTCGAGACCCAGTACTTC
>TRBJ1-1|TRBD1|TRBV7-9|many
CASSEGQGIWSTEAFF
TGTGCCAGCAGCGAGGGACAGGGTATATGGAGCACTGAAGCTTTCTTT
>TRBJ2-3|-|TRBV29-1|many
CSPQDGNTQYF
TGCAGCCCACAAGACGGAAATACGCAGTATTTT
>TRBJ2-7|-|TRBV7-9|many
CASSLGQGDEQYF
TGTGCCAGCAGCTTAGGCCAGGGAGACGAGCAGTACTTC
>TRBJ2-5|TRBD1|TRBV11-2|-
CASSLDRVWDSEPETQYF
TGTGCCAGCAGCTTAGATAGGGTCTGGGACAGCGAACCAGAGACCCAGTACTTC
>TRBJ1-2|TRBD1|TRBV24-1|many
CATSDHTGTGENYGYTF
TGTGCCACCAGTGACCATACCGGGACAGGGGAGAACTATGGCTACACCTTC
>TRBJ2-3|TRBD2|TRBV6-5|many
CASSDSHLPSGDTDTQYF
TGTGCCAGCAGTGACTCCCATCTACCTAGCGGGGATACAGATACGCAGTATTTT
>TRBJ1-3|-|TRBV28|many
CATKFGGIGNTIYF
TGTGCCACCAAATTTGGGGGAATTGGAAACACCATATATTTT
>TRBJ2-3|-|TRBV27|few
CASSSDTPADTQYF
TGTGCCAGCAGTTCCGACACCCCGGCGGATACGCAGTATTTT
>TRBJ1-4|TRBD1|TRBV27|-
CASSLGQGYEKLSF
TGTGCCAGCAGTCTAGGACAGGGTTACGAAAAACTGTCTTTT
>TRBJ1-1|-|TRBV7-9|-
CASSLDRWTEAFF
TGTGCCAGCAGCTTAGATCGTTGGACTGAAGCTTTCTTT